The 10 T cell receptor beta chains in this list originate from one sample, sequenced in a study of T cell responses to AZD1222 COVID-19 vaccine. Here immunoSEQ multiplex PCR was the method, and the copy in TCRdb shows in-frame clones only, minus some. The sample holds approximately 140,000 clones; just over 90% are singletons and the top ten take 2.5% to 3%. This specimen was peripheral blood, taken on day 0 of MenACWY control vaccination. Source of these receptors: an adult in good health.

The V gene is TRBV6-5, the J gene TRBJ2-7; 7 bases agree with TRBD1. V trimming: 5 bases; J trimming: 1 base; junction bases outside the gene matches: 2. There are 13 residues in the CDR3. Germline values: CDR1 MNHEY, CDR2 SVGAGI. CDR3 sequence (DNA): TGTGCCAGCAGTCTCAGGGGGTCCTACGAGCAGTACTTC. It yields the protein CASSLRGSYEQYF.

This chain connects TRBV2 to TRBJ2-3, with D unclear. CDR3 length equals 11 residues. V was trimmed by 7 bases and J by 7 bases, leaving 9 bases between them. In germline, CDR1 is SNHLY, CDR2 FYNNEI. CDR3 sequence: CASTPDNTQYF. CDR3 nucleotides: TGTGCCAGCACCCCGGATAATACGCAGTATTTT.

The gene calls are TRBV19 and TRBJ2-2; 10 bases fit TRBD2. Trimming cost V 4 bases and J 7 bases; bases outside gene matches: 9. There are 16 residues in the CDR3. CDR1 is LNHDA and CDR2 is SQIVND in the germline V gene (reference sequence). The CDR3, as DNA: TGTGCCAGTAGTACCTCCGGGACTAGCGTTGGCGGGGAGCTGTTTTTT. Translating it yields CASSTSGTSVGGELFF. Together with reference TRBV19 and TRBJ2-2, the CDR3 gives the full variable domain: DGGITQSPKYLFRKEGQNVTLSCEQNLNHDAMYWYRQDPGQGLRLIYYSQIVNDFQKGDIAEGYSVSREKKESFPLTVTSAQKNPTAFYLCASSTSGTSVGGELFFGEGSRLTVL.

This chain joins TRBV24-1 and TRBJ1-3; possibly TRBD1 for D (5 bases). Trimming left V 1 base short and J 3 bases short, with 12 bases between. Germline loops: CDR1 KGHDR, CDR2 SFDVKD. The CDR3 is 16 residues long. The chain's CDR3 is CATSDFPRVGGNTIYF. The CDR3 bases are TGTGCCACCAGTGATTTCCCCAGGGTCGGTGGAAACACCATATATTTT.

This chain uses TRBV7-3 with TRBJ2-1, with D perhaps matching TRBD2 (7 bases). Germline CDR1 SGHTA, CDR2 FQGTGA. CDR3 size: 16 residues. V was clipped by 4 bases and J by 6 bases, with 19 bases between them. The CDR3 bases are TGTGCCAGCAGCTCTCAGAGGGGGAGGGTCAGCAATGAGCAGTTCTTC. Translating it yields CASSSQRGRVSNEQFF. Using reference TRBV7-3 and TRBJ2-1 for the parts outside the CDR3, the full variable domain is GAGVSQTPSNKVTEKGKYVELRCDPISGHTALYWYRQSLGQGPEFLIYFQGTGAADDSGLPNDRFFAVRPEGSVSTLKIQRTERGDSAVYLCASSSQRGRVSNEQFFGPGTRLTVL.

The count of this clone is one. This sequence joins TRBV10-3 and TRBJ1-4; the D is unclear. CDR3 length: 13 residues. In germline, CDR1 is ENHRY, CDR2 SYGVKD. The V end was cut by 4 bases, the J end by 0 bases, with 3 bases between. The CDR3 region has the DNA TGTGCCATCAGTGTTGCAACTAATGAAAAACTGTTTTTT. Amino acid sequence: CAISVATNEKLFF.

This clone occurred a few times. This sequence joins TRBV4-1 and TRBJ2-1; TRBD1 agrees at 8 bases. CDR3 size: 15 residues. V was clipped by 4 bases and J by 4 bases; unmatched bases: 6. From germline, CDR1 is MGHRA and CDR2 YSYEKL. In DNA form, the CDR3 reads TGCGCCAGCAGCCTTGACAGGGGAGAATACAATGAGCAGTTCTTC. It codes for CASSLDRGEYNEQFF.

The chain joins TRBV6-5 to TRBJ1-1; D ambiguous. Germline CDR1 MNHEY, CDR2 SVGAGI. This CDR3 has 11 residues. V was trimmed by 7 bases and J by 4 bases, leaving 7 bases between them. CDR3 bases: TGTGCCAGCACACGAGGCACTGAAGCTTTCTTT. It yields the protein CASTRGTEAFF.

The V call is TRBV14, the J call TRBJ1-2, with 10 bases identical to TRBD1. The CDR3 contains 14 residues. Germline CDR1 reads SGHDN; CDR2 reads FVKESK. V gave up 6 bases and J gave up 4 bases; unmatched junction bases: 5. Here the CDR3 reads CASSRQGAAYGYTF. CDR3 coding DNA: TGTGCCAGCAGTCGACAGGGGGCGGCCTATGGCTACACCTTC.

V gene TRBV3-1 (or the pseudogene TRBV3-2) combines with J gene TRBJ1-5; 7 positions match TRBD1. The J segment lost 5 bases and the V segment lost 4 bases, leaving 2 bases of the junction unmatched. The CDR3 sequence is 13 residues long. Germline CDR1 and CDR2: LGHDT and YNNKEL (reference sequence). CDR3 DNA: TGTGCCAGCAGCCCCGGGACAGATCAGCCCCAGCATTTT. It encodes CASSPGTDQPQHF.